What follows are 25 T cell receptor beta chains derived from one specimen sequenced in a study of T cell responses to AZD1222 COVID-19 vaccine. Here immunoSEQ multiplex PCR was the method, and the copy in TCRdb shows in-frame clones only, minus some. The sample records 45,000 to 60,000 clones, more than 80% being singletons. The sample in question was peripheral blood, obtained on day 0 of AZD1222 vaccination. These receptors were taken from an adult in good health.

The chain recombines TRBV24-1 with TRBJ2-1, with 10 nucleotides matching TRBD1. Trimming took 5 bases from V and 2 from J; bases not matched to a gene: 11. The germline gives CDR1 KGHDR, CDR2 SFDVKD. This CDR3 has 18 amino acids. The DNA for the CDR3 is TGTGCCACCAGTGCCTCAATGGGACAGGGGAGCCCCTACAATGAGCAGTTCTTC. Its translation: CATSASMGQGSPYNEQFF.

The rearrangement uses TRBV7-6 and TRBJ2-5, with TRBD1 matching 9 bases. Germline CDR1 is SGHVS and CDR2 is FNYEAQ. V lost 1 base, J lost 5 bases, and 5 bases stayed unmatched. This CDR3 is 15 amino acids long. The CDR3 coding sequence is TGTGCCAGCAGCTTAGGGACAGGGGTTGGGGAGACCCAGTACTTC. This translates into CASSLGTGVGETQYF. Combining the CDR3 with reference TRBV7-6 and TRBJ2-5 gives the whole variable domain GAGVSQSPRYKVTKRGQDVALRCDPISGHVSLYWYRQALGQGPEFLTYFNYEAQQDKSGLPNDRFSAERPEGSISTLTIQRTEQRDSAMYRCASSLGTGVGETQYFGPGTRLLVL.

On this clone: In the same sample, other DNA sequences code for this CDR3. The rearrangement uses TRBV5-1 and TRBJ1-1; a weak D match, TRBD1 (5 bases). CDR1 and CDR2 (germline): SGHRS, YFSETQ. V lost 7 bases and J 0 bases, leaving 10 bases between the germline ends. CDR3 length equals 13 residues. CDR3 sequence reads: CASSSGLNTEAFF. CDR3 bases: TGCGCCAGCTCCTCAGGGTTGAACACTGAAGCTTTCTTT.

The chain is built from TRBV9 and TRBJ2-1, with a tentative D call TRBD1 (5 bases). The V gene's germline CDR1 is SGDLS and CDR2 YYNGEE. Trimming cost V 1 base and J 6 bases, with 5 bases left between them. CDR3 length: 12 amino acids. The CDR3 reads CASSVQGNEQFF. CDR3 in DNA: TGTGCCAGCAGCGTACAGGGCAATGAGCAGTTCTTC. Supplemented by reference TRBV9 and TRBJ2-1, the full variable domain reads DSGVTQTPKHLITATGQRVTLRCSPRSGDLSVYWYQQSLDQGLQFLIQYYNGEERAKGNILERFSAQQFPDLHSELNLSSLELGDSALYFCASSVQGNEQFFGPGTRLTVL.

This rearrangement joins TRBV19 to TRBJ2-1, with D maybe TRBD2 (5 bases). V was trimmed by 0 bases and J by 0 bases, leaving 9 bases between them. Germline V gene data show CDR1 as LNHDA and CDR2 as SQIVND (reference sequence). This CDR3 comprises 16 residues. DNA for the CDR3: TGTGCCAGTAGTATAGACACGGGGAGCTCCTACAATGAGCAGTTCTTC. This encodes CASSIDTGSSYNEQFF.

The CDR3 DNA follows: TGTGCCAGCAGTTTAACGGGACTAGCGGGAGTGGGAGCCGGGGAGCTGTTTTTT. Residues: CASSLTGLAGVGAGELFF. This chain connects TRBV27 to TRBJ2-2; 14 bases line up with TRBD2. Germline CDR1 and CDR2: MNHEY and SMNVEV (reference sequence). V was pared by 2 bases and J by 6 bases, with 8 bases of the junction left unmatched. The CDR3 has 18 amino acids.

The rearrangement joins TRBV5-1 to TRBJ1-1; TRBD1 matches 9 bases. After removal of 3 bases from V and 5 bases from J, the junction contained 5 bases not matched to a gene. From germline, CDR1 is SGHRS and CDR2 YFSETQ. The CDR3 length is 14 residues. CDR3 DNA: TGCGCCAGCAGCTCCGCCGGGACAGGGACTGAAGCTTTCTTT. Amino acids: CASSSAGTGTEAFF.

V is TRBV6-5 and J is TRBJ2-1, with a possible D match to TRBD1 (6 bases). Deletions cut 1 base from V and 5 bases from J, with 9 bases between. This CDR3 is built from 14 residues. Per the germline V gene, CDR1 is MNHEY and CDR2 is SVGAGI. CDR3 nucleotide sequence: TGTGCCAGCAGTTACTTGAGGGGGAACAATGAGCAGTTCTTC. Encoded protein: CASSYLRGNNEQFF.

The gene calls are TRBV5-1 and TRBJ2-3, with D perhaps TRBD1 (5 bases). Per germline, CDR1 SGHRS and CDR2 YFSETQ. The CDR3 has 15 residues. The ends were cut back, 0 bases at V and 2 bases at J, with 10 bases in the middle. CDR3 DNA: TGCGCCAGCAGCTTGGGCGACAGCACCACAGATACGCAGTATTTT. Amino acid sequence: CASSLGDSTTDTQYF.

This clone appeared a few times. The rearrangement uses TRBV25-1 and TRBJ2-5, with 7 bases aligning to TRBD1. The CDR3 totals 15 residues. After removal of 1 base from V and 5 bases from J, the junction contained 7 bases not matched to a gene. CDR1 MGHDK and CDR2 SYGVNS come from the germline V gene. The CDR3, as DNA: TGTGCCAGCAGTGAATCGTGGGTAGGGGGCGAGACCCAGTACTTC. This translates into CASSESWVGGETQYF.

Only a few counts were recorded for this clone. The CDR3 DNA sequence: TGTGCCAGCAGTTCCCGGGGAGGGACAGGGGGAAACACCATATATTTT. Translation: CASSSRGGTGGNTIYF. The chain couples TRBV28 to TRBJ1-3; 9 bases fit TRBD1. The germline V gene encodes CDR1 MDHEN and CDR2 SYDVKM. With V trimmed by 4 bases and J by 4 bases, 8 bases remained unmatched. The CDR3 is 16 amino acids.

The chain has TRBV29-1 and TRBJ2-2, with D possibly TRBD1 on 6 matching bases. Trimming took 6 bases from V and 5 from J, leaving 13 bases between them. Per germline, CDR1 SQVTM and CDR2 ANQGSEA. The length of the CDR3 is 13 residues. CDR3 in amino acids: CSVTGLSTGELFF. CDR3 DNA sequence: TGCAGCGTAACAGGGTTGAGTACCGGGGAGCTGTTTTTT.

The chain combines TRBV29-1 with TRBJ2-7; D might be TRBD2 (6 bases). V was shortened by 6 bases and J by 0 bases, with 18 bases between the two germline ends. The CDR3 sequence is 15 residues long. Germline V gene data show CDR1 as SQVTM and CDR2 as ANQGSEA. As DNA, the CDR3 is TGCAGCGTCACTCTAACCCGGGAGAGCTCCTACGAGCAGTACTTC. Translated, it gives CSVTLTRESSYEQYF.

The chain combines TRBV27 with TRBJ1-4; D gene ambiguous. The CDR3 contains 14 residues. Germline CDR1 MNHEY, CDR2 SMNVEV (reference sequence). Trimming removed 2 bases from V and 7 bases from J, with 11 bases in between. The CDR3 region is CASSLKSAGEKLFF. DNA for the CDR3: TGTGCCAGCAGTTTAAAGTCGGCGGGTGAAAAACTGTTTTTT.

This chain links TRBV29-1 with TRBJ2-1, with 10 bases identical to TRBD2. Trimming cost V 4 bases and J 9 bases; bases outside gene matches: 9. The germline gives CDR1 SQVTM, CDR2 ANQGSEA. The CDR3 totals 14 residues. CDR3 amino acids: CSVASLAGDSEQFF. Written as DNA, the CDR3 is TGCAGCGTTGCCAGTCTAGCGGGAGACAGTGAGCAGTTCTTC.

This sequence joins TRBV6-6 and TRBJ1-6; 7 bases map to TRBD1. The CDR3 totals 15 residues. Losses at the gene ends were 5 bases for V and 5 bases for J; bases not matched to a gene: 6. Germline values: CDR1 MNHNY, CDR2 SVGAGI (reference sequence). The chain's CDR3 is CASSLTGPDNSPLHF. The CDR3, as DNA: TGTGCCAGCAGTCTGACAGGGCCGGATAATTCACCCCTCCACTTT.

The table lists this clone with a count of one. The chain is built from TRBV19 and TRBJ2-3; D gene uncertain. Germline-derived CDR1 and CDR2 are LNHDA and SQIVND (reference sequence). CDR3 length equals 14 residues. V lost 3 bases to trimming and J lost 1 base, with 8 bases between them. The CDR3 spells CASSIRFGTDTQYF. The DNA for the CDR3 is TGTGCCAGTAGTATTAGGTTTGGCACAGATACGCAGTATTTT.

The rearrangement joins TRBV7-3 to TRBJ1-1; D uncertain. The CDR3 length is 14 residues. Germline loops: CDR1 SGHTA, CDR2 FQGTGA. V lost 1 base and J 0 bases, leaving 6 bases between the germline ends. The CDR3 is CASSLSPMNTEAFF. CDR3 in DNA: TGTGCCAGCAGCTTAAGTCCAATGAACACTGAAGCTTTCTTT.

The rearrangement uses TRBV18 and TRBJ2-5; 7 bases align to TRBD1. CDR3 length: 16 residues. Germline V lookup: CDR1 KGHSH, CDR2 LQKENI. V gave up 0 bases and J gave up 2 bases; unmatched junction bases: 6. DNA for the CDR3: TGTGCCAGCTCACCACCGAACAGGGGCTTACAAGAGACCCAGTACTTC. Translated: CASSPPNRGLQETQYF.

The chain combines TRBV10-1 with TRBJ2-7; 11 nucleotides match TRBD2. This CDR3 has 15 amino acids. The junction had 4 bases not matched to a gene; V was cut back by 2 bases and J by 4 bases. Per the germline V gene, CDR1 is WNHNN and CDR2 is SYGVQD (reference sequence). The CDR3 here is CASSEGLAGGYEQYF. CDR3 DNA: TGCGCCAGCAGTGAGGGGCTAGCGGGAGGTTACGAGCAGTACTTC.

The chain links TRBV30 to TRBJ2-3; D ambiguous. Per germline, CDR1 GTSNPN and CDR2 SVGIG (reference sequence). Trimming left V 0 bases short and J 2 bases short, with 6 bases between. CDR3 length equals 13 residues. CDR3 sequence reads: CAWSVLVTDTQYF. The CDR3 region has the DNA TGTGCCTGGAGTGTATTGGTCACAGATACGCAGTATTTT.

This chain links TRBV9 with TRBJ1-5, with a tentative D call TRBD1 (5 bases). CDR3 length: 14 residues. Trimming pared 1 base from V and 3 bases from J, leaving 8 bases between. Germline V gene sequence: CDR1 SGDLS, CDR2 YYNGEE. CDR3 in DNA: TGTGCCAGCAGCGTATGGGGGAACAATCAGCCCCAGCATTTT. Amino acid sequence: CASSVWGNNQPQHF.

This chain joins TRBV3-1 (or the pseudogene TRBV3-2) and TRBJ1-2; D not certain. Trimming left V 0 bases short and J 2 bases short, with 10 bases between. Germline loops: CDR1 LGHDT, CDR2 YNNKEL (reference sequence). CDR3 size: 15 residues. CDR3 nucleotides: TGTGCCAGCAGCCAAGATGTGACGGGGAACTATGGCTACACCTTC. This sequence encodes CASSQDVTGNYGYTF.

The chain links TRBV2 to TRBJ2-3, with a possible D match to TRBD1 (6 bases). The V gene's germline CDR1 is SNHLY and CDR2 FYNNEI. The ends were cut back, 8 bases at V and 0 bases at J, with 12 bases in the middle. There are 14 residues in the CDR3. This CDR3 reads CASAGGLSTDTQYF. In DNA form, the CDR3 reads TGTGCCAGCGCTGGGGGCTTAAGCACAGATACGCAGTATTTT.

CDR3 DNA sequence: TGTGCCACCAGCAGAGTTCGGGAAAAACTGTTTTTT. Translating it yields CATSRVREKLFF. The rearrangement joins TRBV15 to TRBJ1-4; no firm D call. This CDR3 is built from 12 residues. Trimming took off 1 base at V and 8 bases at J, with 5 bases between the two ends. Germline CDR1 and CDR2: LNHNV and YYDKDF (reference sequence).